These 20 T cell receptor beta chains share one sample of origin, sequenced in a study of T cells after somatic rescue of genetic block. Clones were sequenced by immunoSEQ multiplex PCR, and TCRdb holds only the in-frame ones, with some missing. The table lists 110,000 or so clones, around nine tenths of them singletons. Sequenced input: peripheral blood mononuclear cells (PBMCs). Receptors originate from a woman in her late teens or twenties.

V is TRBV5-1 and J is TRBJ1-4; TRBD1 agrees at 9 bases. The CDR3 extends over 16 amino acids. V lost 4 bases, J lost 4 bases, and 8 bases stayed unmatched. Germline V gene data show CDR1 as SGHRS and CDR2 as YFSETQ. The CDR3 DNA sequence: TGCGCCAGCAGCCAGCCACCGGGACAGGGTAATGAAAAACTGTTTTTT. It is translated as CASSQPPGQGNEKLFF.

V is TRBV19 and J is TRBJ1-3; D unclear. The CDR3 is 12 amino acids. CDR1 is LNHDA, CDR2 SQIVND, per germline (reference sequence). The CDR3 sequence: CSVGSSGNTIYF. The DNA of the CDR3 is TGTAGCGTCGGCAGCTCTGGAAACACCATATATTTT.

The chain is built from TRBV28 and TRBJ1-5, with D possibly matching TRBD1 (6 bases). The CDR3 consists of 15 residues. Deletions cut 3 bases from V and 4 bases from J, with 13 bases between. The germline V gene has CDR1 MDHEN and CDR2 SYDVKM. In DNA, the CDR3 is TGTGCCAGCAGTTTCATCAGGGGAGGGAATCAGCCCCAGCATTTT. Protein product: CASSFIRGGNQPQHF.

This clone was picked up one time. The chain has TRBV30 and TRBJ1-1, with D perhaps matching TRBD1 (5 bases). CDR1 GTSNPN and CDR2 SVGIG come from the germline V gene (reference sequence). CDR3 size: 16 residues. V shed 2 bases and J shed 3 bases, with 19 bases lying between them. The CDR3 region is CAWSPDWGVEDTEAFF. CDR3 sequence (DNA): TGTGCCTGGAGTCCTGATTGGGGGGTGGAGGACACTGAAGCTTTCTTT.

This clone has only one observation. The junction differs from germline at one of its ends, possibly a read error. The chain carries TRBV5-1 and TRBJ1-6, with D perhaps TRBD1 (6 bases). The CDR3 loop spans 16 amino acids. Germline V CDR1 and CDR2: SGHRS, YFSETQ. CDR3 DNA sequence: TGCGCCAGCAGCTTCTACAGGGATGGACATAATTCACCCCTCTACTTT. This translates into CASSFYRDGHNSPLYF.

The chain combines TRBV18 with TRBJ2-3; the D gene is possibly TRBD1 (5 bases). The CDR3 has 16 amino acids. V was trimmed by 3 bases and J by 0 bases, leaving 13 bases between them. Germline values: CDR1 KGHSH, CDR2 LQKENI. The CDR3 is CASSPLYKGSTDTQYF. In DNA form, the CDR3 reads TGTGCCAGCTCACCTCTTTATAAGGGGAGCACAGATACGCAGTATTTT.

The chain recombines TRBV6-1 with TRBJ1-1, with 8 bases fitting TRBD1. This CDR3 has 16 residues. Unmatched junction bases numbered 8, after V lost 4 bases and J lost 1 base. Germline V lookup: CDR1 MNHNS, CDR2 SASEGT. The CDR3 nucleotides are TGTGCCAGCAGTGCCGGACAGGGTTCGTGGAACACTGAAGCTTTCTTT. Protein sequence: CASSAGQGSWNTEAFF.

The table lists this clone with a few counts. The rearrangement links TRBV6-1 to TRBJ1-1; D is ambiguous. CDR3 length: 14 amino acids. Per germline, CDR1 MNHNS and CDR2 SASEGT. V lost 2 bases and J lost 1, with 8 bases in between. The CDR3 is CASSELGSNTEAFF. The CDR3 DNA follows: TGTGCCAGCAGTGAACTTGGGTCGAACACTGAAGCTTTCTTT.

Concerning this clone itself: The same CDR3 is also encoded by other DNA sequences in this sample. The gene calls are TRBV27 and TRBJ1-1, with D tentatively TRBD1 (5 bases). With 3 bases removed from V and 4 bases from J, the gap between germline ends came to 9 bases. CDR3 size: 13 residues. CDR1 MNHEY and CDR2 SMNVEV come from the germline V gene (reference sequence). The CDR3: CASSLGGGTEAFF. In nucleotides, the CDR3 is TGTGCCAGCAGTTTGGGGGGGGGCACTGAAGCTTTCTTT.

This clone was found once. V is TRBV11-1 and J is TRBJ2-1; the D is unclear. V was shortened by 6 bases and J by 1 base, with 13 bases between the two germline ends. Germline CDR1 SGHAT, CDR2 FQDESV (reference sequence). CDR3 length: 15 residues. The CDR3 spells CASRPPGRSYNEQFF. The CDR3 nucleotides read TGTGCCAGCAGACCGCCCGGACGATCCTACAATGAGCAGTTCTTC.

The gene calls are TRBV4-1 and TRBJ1-1; possibly TRBD1 for D (6 bases). Trimming cost V 1 base and J 2 bases, with 11 bases left between them. The CDR3 extends over 15 amino acids. Germline V gives CDR1 MGHRA, CDR2 YSYEKL. The CDR3 DNA is TGCGCCAGCAGCCAAGGGGACATCCCTAACACTGAAGCTTTCTTT. It yields the protein CASSQGDIPNTEAFF.

The chain recombines TRBV5-1 with TRBJ2-2; maybe TRBD1 (6 bases). V shed 7 bases and J shed 2 bases, with 15 bases lying between them. This CDR3 is 15 amino acids long. In germline, CDR1 is SGHRS, CDR2 YFSETQ. CDR3 DNA: TGCGCCAGCCAACCACAGGGCGTTAACACCGGGGAGCTGTTTTTT. This codes for CASQPQGVNTGELFF.

This clone appeared a single time. The chain has TRBV30 and TRBJ2-6; TRBD2 is a possible D gene (5 bases). The CDR3 length is 14 residues. Germline V lookup: CDR1 GTSNPN, CDR2 SVGIG (reference sequence). V was shortened by 2 bases and J by 2 bases, with 7 bases between the two germline ends. The CDR3 DNA sequence: TGTGCCTGGAGTACGGGGACTGGGGCCAACGTCCTGACTTTC. As protein: CAWSTGTGANVLTF.

The gene calls are TRBV7-2 and TRBJ1-5, with TRBD1 matching over 7 bases. The CDR3 is made up of 13 amino acids. From germline, CDR1 is SGHTA and CDR2 FQGNSA. Unmatched junction bases numbered 3, after V lost 5 bases and J lost 5 bases. The CDR3 spells CASSPGTDQPQHF. The CDR3 DNA follows: TGTGCCAGCAGCCCTGGGACAGATCAGCCCCAGCATTTT.

The chain couples TRBV7-8 to TRBJ1-1; TRBD1 matches at 8 bases. This CDR3 contains 15 residues. Germline V gene sequence: CDR1 SGHVS, CDR2 FQNEAQ. V trimming: 4 bases; J trimming: 1 base; junction bases outside the gene matches: 5. The CDR3 coding sequence is TGTGCCAGCAGCTACGCCGGGACAGGGAACACTGAAGCTTTCTTT. It codes for CASSYAGTGNTEAFF.

This sequence joins TRBV19 and TRBJ1-4, with D maybe TRBD1 (6 bases). The CDR3 sequence is 16 residues long. Between the trimmed V and J ends, which lost 6 bases and 8 bases, there was a span of 22 bases. The germline V gene has CDR1 LNHDA and CDR2 SQIVND (reference sequence). CDR3 in DNA: TGTGCCAGTAGCCCGATTCCAGGGGTGGTCGAAGAAAAACTGTTTTTT. Translation gives CASSPIPGVVEEKLFF.

The genes are TRBV5-1 and TRBJ2-5; TRBD2 aligns across 8 bases. The CDR3 runs to 15 residues. V shed 5 bases and J 5 bases; nucleotides not matched to a gene: 11. The germline V gene has CDR1 SGHRS and CDR2 YFSETQ. The CDR3 coding sequence is TGCGCCAGCAGACCTCCGGGACTAGGGGGTGAGACCCAGTACTTC. Residues: CASRPPGLGGETQYF.

The rearrangement joins TRBV7-3 to TRBJ2-1; 7 bases agree with TRBD2. Germline loops: CDR1 SGHTA, CDR2 FQGTGA. The ends lost 1 base at V and 0 bases at J; junction bases unmatched: 0. The CDR3 has 15 residues. CDR3 residues: CASSLSGGSYNEQFF. As DNA, the CDR3 is TGTGCCAGCAGCTTAAGCGGGGGCTCCTACAATGAGCAGTTCTTC.

The chain combines TRBV7-3 with TRBJ2-5; maybe TRBD2 (5 bases). V was cut by 4 bases and J by 3 bases, with 9 bases left in between. There are 13 residues in the CDR3. CDR1 and CDR2 from the germline V gene are SGHTA and FQGTGA. CDR3 protein: CASSSDSKETQYF. CDR3 sequence (DNA): TGTGCCAGCAGCTCGGACTCGAAAGAGACCCAGTACTTC.

This chain joins TRBV28 and TRBJ1-1; D gene ambiguous. The V end lost 4 bases, the J end lost 6 bases, and 9 bases lay between the germline ends. The germline CDR1 and CDR2 sequences are MDHEN and SYDVKM. The length of the CDR3 is 12 residues. The CDR3 DNA reads TGTGCCAGCAGTTCTCTTTTCGCTGAAGCTTTCTTT. As protein: CASSSLFAEAFF.